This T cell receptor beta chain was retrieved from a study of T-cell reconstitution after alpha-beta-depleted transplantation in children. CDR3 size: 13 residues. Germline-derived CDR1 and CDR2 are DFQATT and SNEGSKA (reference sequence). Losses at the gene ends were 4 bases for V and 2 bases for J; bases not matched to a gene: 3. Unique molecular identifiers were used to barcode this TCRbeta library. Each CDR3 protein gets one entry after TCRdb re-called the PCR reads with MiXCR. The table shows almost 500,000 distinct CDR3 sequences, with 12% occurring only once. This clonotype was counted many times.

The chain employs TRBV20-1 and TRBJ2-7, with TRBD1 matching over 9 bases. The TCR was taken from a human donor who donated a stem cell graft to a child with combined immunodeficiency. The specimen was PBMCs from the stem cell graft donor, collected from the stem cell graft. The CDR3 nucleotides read TGCAGTGCTATACGACAGGGGGCCTACGAGCAGTACTTC. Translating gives CSAIRQGAYEQYF.